A selection of T cell receptor beta chains follows, all from one sample in a study of T cells after yellow fever vaccination. Each CDR3 protein gets one entry after TCRdb re-called the 5' RACE reads with MiXCR. The repertoire holds hundreds of thousands of distinct CDR3 sequences, with 3.6% as singletons. The specimen was PBMCs, collected on the day of the yellow fever booster vaccination. The receptor set was obtained from a man aged 18 to 30 who received the YFV17D yellow fever vaccine. CDR3s include the opening cysteine and the closing phenylalanine or tryptophan. The D gene is left open where the match is weak. Clone size is stated in some rows and not others, as once, few, many or a class when expanded.

j_call | d_call | v_call | clone_size | cdr3_aa | cdr3_nt
TRBJ2-3 | - | TRBV3-1 | many | CASSPQGGNWDTQYF | TGTGCCAGCAGCCCCCAGGGGGGAAATTGGGATACGCAGTATTTT
TRBJ2-2 | - | TRBV7-9 | - | CASSRSLSTGELFF | TGTGCCAGCAGCAGAAGCCTCTCAACCGGGGAGCTGTTTTTT
TRBJ2-1 | TRBD2 | TRBV6-2/TRBV6-3 | - | CASSYSASGGRRNNEQFF | TGTGCCAGCAGTTACTCTGCTAGCGGGGGGAGGAGGAACAATGAGCAGTTCTTC
TRBJ2-3 | - | TRBV4-3 | many | CASSKEARDTQYF | TGCGCCAGCAGTAAAGAGGCCCGGGATACGCAGTATTTT
TRBJ1-5 | - | TRBV24-1 | - | CATSDLTDQPQHF | TGTGCCACCAGTGATTTGACCGATCAGCCCCAGCATTTT
TRBJ1-5 | - | TRBV4-3 | - | CASSQDLGRNQPQHF | TGCGCCAGCAGCCAAGATCTGGGAAGAAATCAGCCCCAGCATTTT
TRBJ2-1 | - | TRBV4-3 | many | CASSQYPGRQYNEQFF | TGCGCCAGCAGCCAATATCCAGGCAGGCAATACAATGAGCAGTTCTTC
TRBJ2-7 | - | TRBV2 | - | CASSEAASYEQYF | TGTGCCAGCAGTGAGGCGGCTTCCTACGAGCAGTACTTC
TRBJ2-7 | TRBD1 | TRBV12-3/TRBV12-4 | - | CASSLKGQGAYEQYF | TGTGCCAGCAGTTTGAAGGGACAGGGGGCCTACGAGCAGTACTTC
TRBJ2-3 | - | TRBV6-5 | few | CASSYSMGDTQYF | TGTGCCAGCAGTTACTCGATGGGAGATACGCAGTATTTT
TRBJ2-5 | - | TRBV7-2 | many | CASSLDVEATQYF | TGTGCCAGCAGCTTAGATGTCGAGGCGACCCAGTACTTC
TRBJ1-1 | - | TRBV7-2 | - | CASSLGVGLSTEAFF | TGTGCCAGCAGCTTAGGGGTGGGATTGAGCACTGAAGCTTTCTTT
TRBJ2-2 | - | TRBV5-4 | few | CASRPRQANTGELFF | TGTGCCAGCAGACCTAGACAGGCGAACACCGGGGAGCTGTTTTTT
TRBJ2-7 | - | TRBV9 | many | CASSVSSRSYEQYF | TGTGCCAGCAGCGTCTCTTCCAGAAGCTACGAGCAGTACTTC
TRBJ1-4 | TRBD1 | TRBV4-2 | many | CASSPARTGNTSNEKLFF | TGTGCCAGCAGCCCGGCCCGGACAGGGAACACTTCTAATGAAAAACTGTTTTTT
TRBJ2-5 | - | TRBV13 | few | CASSLVPGFPQETQYF | TGTGCCAGCAGCTTAGTTCCAGGGTTCCCCCAAGAGACCCAGTACTTC
TRBJ2-4 | - | TRBV12-3/TRBV12-4 | - | CASSLWGRLAKNIQYF | TGTGCCAGCAGTTTATGGGGTAGACTAGCCAAAAACATTCAGTACTTC
TRBJ1-2 | - | TRBV4-2 | few | CASSQESQYYGYTF | TGTGCCAGCAGCCAAGAGAGCCAGTACTATGGCTACACCTTC
TRBJ2-3 | - | TRBV27 | few | CASSLYWARADTQYF | TGTGCCAGCAGTTTATACTGGGCTAGGGCAGATACGCAGTATTTT
TRBJ2-1 | - | TRBV9 | many | CASSVEIAGTNEQFF | TGTGCCAGCAGCGTAGAAATAGCCGGGACCAATGAGCAGTTCTTC
TRBJ1-5 | - | TRBV20-1 | few | CSARESSGYGQPQHF | TGCAGTGCTAGAGAGTCGTCAGGGTACGGTCAGCCCCAGCATTTT
TRBJ2-1 | - | TRBV12-3/TRBV12-4 | - | CASSFSPEVVGQFF | TGTGCCAGCAGTTTCAGCCCCGAAGTCGTCGGGCAGTTCTTC
TRBJ1-2 | - | TRBV18 | few | CASSEGLAGYGYTF | TGTGCCAGCTCAGAAGGGCTGGCAGGCTATGGCTACACCTTC
TRBJ1-3 | - | TRBV20-1 | few | CSARSGTDSGNTIYF | TGCAGTGCTAGAAGTGGGACGGACTCTGGAAACACCATATATTTT
TRBJ2-1 | - | TRBV2 | - | CASSDEGRQFF | TGTGCCAGCAGTGACGAGGGTCGGCAGTTCTTC
TRBJ1-2 | - | TRBV6-5 | few | CASSPDSTRGYTF | TGTGCCAGCAGTCCCGACAGTACCCGGGGCTACACCTTC
TRBJ2-3 | - | TRBV4-3 | many | CASSLFADTQYF | TGCGCCAGCAGCCTCTTTGCAGATACGCAGTATTTT
TRBJ2-3 | - | TRBV5-1 | many | CASSFFGPGSDTQYF | -
TRBJ1-5 | TRBD1 | TRBV12-3/TRBV12-4 | many | CASRPTGRGQPQHF | TGTGCCAGCAGACCGACAGGGCGGGGGCAGCCCCAGCATTTT
TRBJ2-3 | TRBD2 | TRBV6-5 | - | CASRILSGARTDTQYF | TGTGCCAGCAGAATTCTTAGCGGGGCACGCACAGATACGCAGTATTTT
TRBJ2-1 | - | TRBV5-8 | few | CASAEEGGSSYNEQFF | TGTGCCAGCGCCGAGGAAGGAGGGAGCTCCTACAATGAGCAGTTCTTC
TRBJ2-2 | - | TRBV6-5 | few | CASSGTSGELFF | TGTGCCAGCAGTGGGACCTCCGGGGAGCTGTTTTTT
TRBJ1-5 | - | TRBV4-3 | - | CASSQDGGRYQPQHF | TGCGCCAGCAGCCAAGATGGGGGAAGATATCAGCCCCAGCATTTT
TRBJ2-5 | TRBD2 | TRBV4-2 | many | CASTALAGGQETQYF | TGTGCCAGCACCGCTCTAGCGGGGGGCCAAGAGACCCAGTACTTC
TRBJ2-3 | TRBD2 | TRBV18 | many | CASSPMSGGDTQYF | TGTGCCAGCTCACCAATGTCGGGGGGAGATACGCAGTATTTT
TRBJ2-4 | TRBD2 | TRBV7-9 | medium-sized | CASSLVQRGKNIQYF | TGTGCCAGCAGCTTAGTGCAGCGGGGAAAAAACATTCAGTACTTC
TRBJ2-1 | - | TRBV7-2 | many | CASSHRSLPYNEQFF | TGTGCCAGCAGCCACCGAAGCCTCCCCTACAATGAGCAGTTCTTC
TRBJ1-1 | TRBD1 | TRBV25-1 | - | CAIQGAWDTEAFF | TGTGCCATCCAGGGGGCGTGGGACACTGAAGCTTTCTTT
TRBJ2-1 | - | TRBV5-1 | many | CASSLRGHEQFF | TGCGCCAGCAGCCTCAGGGGCCATGAGCAGTTCTTC
TRBJ1-2 | - | TRBV20-1 | few | CSAAEQSYGYTF | TGCAGTGCTGCAGAACAGAGCTATGGCTACACCTTC